The 13 T cell receptor beta chains given below trace back to one sample, sequenced in a study of shared clonotypes between healthy human individuals. TCRdb's copy holds only in-frame clones and misses some; the assay was immunoSEQ multiplex PCR. The sample lists 300,000 to 400,000 clones, more than 60% occurring once. Sequenced: memory CD4+ T cells sorted from blood. As for subset: CD45RA-negative fraction. These receptors came from a man in his thirties or forties in good health.

The table lists this clone with a count of one. The V call is TRBV6-4, the J call TRBJ2-3, with D possibly TRBD2 on 6 matching bases. V was cut by 8 bases and J by 3 bases, with 15 bases left in between. Germline V CDR1 and CDR2: MRHNA, SNTAGT. This CDR3 contains 14 residues. CDR3 coding DNA: TGTGCCAGCCACGGGGGAGTGGGGACAGATACGCAGTATTTT. Amino acid sequence: CASHGGVGTDTQYF.

The rearrangement uses TRBV5-6 and TRBJ2-1, with TRBD2 matching over 8 bases. CDR3 length: 16 residues. With 0 bases clipped from V and 3 bases from J, the junction kept 5 bases outside the gene matches. The germline V gene encodes CDR1 SGHDT and CDR2 YYEEEE. For the CDR3, the DNA is TGTGCCAGCAGCTTGGGAATAGCGGGATACTACAATGAGCAGTTCTTC. Protein sequence: CASSLGIAGYYNEQFF.

V usage is TRBV7-2 and J usage is TRBJ2-3, with 7 positions matching TRBD2. Trimming took 1 base from V and 6 from J; bases not matched to a gene: 7. Germline assignment: CDR1 SGHTA and CDR2 FQGNSA. The CDR3 loop spans 15 amino acids. The CDR3 sequence: CASSLDGGRMDTQYF. CDR3 sequence (DNA): TGTGCCAGCAGCTTAGATGGCGGGAGAATGGATACGCAGTATTTT.

Remarks on this clone: It is likely a read error: a sequence one base away is far more abundant. The chain links TRBV19 to TRBJ1-3; 8 bases are a match to TRBD1. Germline CDR1 reads LNHDA; CDR2 reads SQIVND (reference sequence). The CDR3 sequence is 15 residues long. V was clipped by 7 bases and J by 6 bases; unmatched bases: 11. CDR3 sequence (DNA): TGTGCCAGTACCGATACCGGGACAGGTACAAACACCATATATTTT. Amino acid sequence: CASTDTGTGTNTIYF.

V usage is TRBV10-3 and J usage is TRBJ2-7; D perhaps matches TRBD2 (5 bases). V was shortened by 0 bases and J by 4 bases, with 7 bases between the two germline ends. This CDR3 is built from 13 residues. Germline values: CDR1 ENHRY, CDR2 SYGVKD. The CDR3 loop reads CAISESWEYEQYF. CDR3 nucleotide sequence: TGTGCCATCAGTGAGTCGTGGGAGTACGAGCAGTACTTC.

This chain connects TRBV7-9 to TRBJ2-7, with 10 positions matching TRBD1. CDR1 and CDR2 from the germline V gene are SEHNR and FQNEAQ (reference sequence). The V gene end was trimmed by 5 bases and the J gene end by 7 bases; junction bases not matched to a gene: 8. The CDR3 is 14 residues long. CDR3 region: CASSVGTGAWEQYF. The CDR3 nucleotides are TGTGCCAGCAGCGTCGGGACAGGGGCATGGGAGCAGTACTTC.

This clone was counted once. The chain couples TRBV10-1 to TRBJ1-1; a possible D gene is TRBD1 (5 bases). V lost 3 bases and J lost 4, with 15 bases in between. This CDR3 spans 15 amino acids. Germline-derived CDR1 and CDR2 are WNHNN and SYGVQD (reference sequence). CDR3 coding DNA: TGCGCCAGCAGTGAAATGGGGGGTAAAGGCACTGAAGCTTTCTTT. This sequence encodes CASSEMGGKGTEAFF.

The rearrangement uses TRBV30 and TRBJ2-3; the D call may be TRBD1 or TRBD2 (5 bases each). Per the germline V gene, CDR1 is GTSNPN and CDR2 is SVGIG (reference sequence). Trimming shortened V by 0 bases and J by 1 base, and 8 bases separated the two germline ends. This CDR3 is built from 14 residues. CDR3 in DNA: TGTGCCTGGAGTGTCGAGGGGCGCACAGATACGCAGTATTTT. This encodes CAWSVEGRTDTQYF.

This sequence joins TRBV10-3 and TRBJ2-3; unclear D gene. CDR1 ENHRY and CDR2 SYGVKD come from the germline V gene. The CDR3 extends over 12 amino acids. The V end lost 10 bases, the J end lost 6 bases, and 14 bases lay between the germline ends. The CDR3 DNA is TGTGCCACGGAAGGGCTAGGTGATACGCAGTATTTT. It encodes CATEGLGDTQYF.

This chain connects TRBV7-3 to TRBJ2-3, with D possibly TRBD1 on 5 matching bases. The CDR3 length is 20 residues. CDR1 is SGHTA, CDR2 FQGTGA, per germline. V was pared by 0 bases and J by 0 bases, with 22 bases between. Here the CDR3 DNA reads TGTGCCAGCAGCTTAACAAGGTGGTTGGAAGGGGTTCCTAGCACAGATACGCAGTATTTT. Encoded protein: CASSLTRWLEGVPSTDTQYF.

The table lists this clone with many counts. The genes are TRBV5-1 and TRBJ1-1; D gene ambiguous. The CDR3 contains 14 residues. Per the germline V gene, CDR1 is SGHRS and CDR2 is YFSETQ. V was cut by 4 bases and J by 5 bases, with 15 bases left in between. CDR3 sequence: CASSLKRTGTEAFF. The CDR3 DNA sequence: TGCGCCAGCAGCCTTAAACGGACCGGAACTGAAGCTTTCTTT.

This clone was recorded a few times. V and J are TRBV28 and TRBJ2-7; 9 bases align to TRBD2. The germline gives CDR1 MDHEN, CDR2 SYDVKM. Trimming cost V 3 bases and J 2 bases; bases outside gene matches: 8. The CDR3 totals 16 residues. This CDR3 is CASSFHLAGLTYEQYF. CDR3 DNA: TGTGCCAGCAGTTTTCATCTAGCGGGACTTACCTACGAGCAGTACTTC.

The chain combines TRBV7-3 with TRBJ2-2; D not certain. The CDR3 runs to 13 residues. Trimming cost V 0 bases and J 7 bases, with 6 bases left between them. The V gene's germline CDR1 is SGHTA and CDR2 FQGTGA. CDR3 sequence reads: CASSLTGDGELFF. The DNA of the CDR3 is TGTGCCAGCAGCTTAACTGGGGACGGGGAGCTGTTTTTT.